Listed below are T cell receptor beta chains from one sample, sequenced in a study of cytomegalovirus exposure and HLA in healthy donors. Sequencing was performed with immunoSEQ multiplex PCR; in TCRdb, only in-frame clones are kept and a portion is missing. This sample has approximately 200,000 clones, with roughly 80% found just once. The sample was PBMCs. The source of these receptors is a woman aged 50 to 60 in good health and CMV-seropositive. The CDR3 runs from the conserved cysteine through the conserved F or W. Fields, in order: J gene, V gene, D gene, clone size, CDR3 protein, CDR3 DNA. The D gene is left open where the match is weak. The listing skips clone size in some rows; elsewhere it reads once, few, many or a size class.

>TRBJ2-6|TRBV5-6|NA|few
CASSLGGAGGANVLTF
TGTGCCAGCAGCTTAGGGGGGGCGGGTGGGGCCAACGTCCTGACTTTC
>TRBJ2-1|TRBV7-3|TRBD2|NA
CASSATGTSGSSYNEQFF
TGTGCCAGCAGTGCGACCGGGACTAGCGGGAGTTCCTACAATGAGCAGTTCTTC
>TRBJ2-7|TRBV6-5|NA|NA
CASSSGETYEQYF
TGTGCCAGCAGTTCGGGGGAAACCTACGAGCAGTACTTC
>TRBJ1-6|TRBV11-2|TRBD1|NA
CASSLGQVTRSPLHF
TGTGCCAGCAGCTTGGGACAGGTGACCCGTTCACCCCTCCACTTT
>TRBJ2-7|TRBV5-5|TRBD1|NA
CASSLVGQGALEQYF
TGTGCCAGCAGCTTGGTCGGACAGGGGGCTCTCGAGCAGTACTTC
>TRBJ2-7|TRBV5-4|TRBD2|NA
CASSAGTSTSYEQYF
TGTGCCAGCAGCGCCGGGACTAGCACGTCCTACGAGCAGTACTTC
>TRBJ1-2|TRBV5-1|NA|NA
CASSFNSHGYTF
TGCGCCAGCAGCTTCAACAGTCATGGCTACACCTTC
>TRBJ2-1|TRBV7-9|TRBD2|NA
CASSFSGGSYNEQFF
TGTGCCAGCAGCTTTAGCGGGGGGTCCTACAATGAGCAGTTCTTC
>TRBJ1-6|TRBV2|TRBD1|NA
CASSEALSGTGVSPLHF
TGTGCCAGCAGTGAAGCGCTGTCCGGGACAGGGGTCTCACCCCTCCACTTT
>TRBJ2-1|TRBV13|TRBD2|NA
CASSTGLAGAYNEQFF
TGTGCCAGCAGCACCGGACTAGCGGGGGCGTACAATGAGCAGTTCTTC
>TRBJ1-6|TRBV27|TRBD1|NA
CASSRTGLYNSPLHF
TGTGCCAGCAGTCGGACAGGTCTGTATAATTCACCCCTCCACTTT
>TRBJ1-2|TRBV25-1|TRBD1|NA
CASSATGTGNYGYTF
TGTGCCAGCAGTGCGACCGGGACAGGGAACTATGGCTACACCTTC
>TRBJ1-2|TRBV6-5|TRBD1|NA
CASSYSEGAGGYTF
TGTGCCAGCAGTTACTCGGAGGGGGCGGGTGGCTACACCTTC